The 7 T cell receptor beta chains below come from one sample, sequenced in a study of T cells after yellow fever vaccination. TCRdb recomputed calls from the 5' RACE reads with MiXCR, one row per CDR3 protein. The sample holds about 400,000 distinct CDR3 sequences, approximately 5.7% seen once. The input for sequencing was PBMCs, taken 5 days after the yellow fever booster vaccination. These receptors came from a man aged 25 to 45 who received the YFV17D yellow fever vaccine.

This clonotype was seen repeatedly, ten times or more. The chain carries TRBV5-1 and TRBJ2-7; TRBD1 agrees at 8 bases. The trim removed 4 bases at V and 1 base at J, leaving 7 bases unmatched. Germline V gives CDR1 SGHRS, CDR2 YFSETQ. CDR3 length: 15 amino acids. The CDR3 loop is CASSAEGQVSYEQYF. CDR3 bases: TGCGCCAGCAGCGCGGAGGGACAGGTATCCTACGAGCAGTACTTC.

Ten or more counts support this clonotype. V usage is TRBV29-1 and J usage is TRBJ1-2; D may be TRBD1 (6 bases). With 8 bases removed from V and 8 bases from J, the gap between germline ends came to 12 bases. The length of the CDR3 is 10 residues. Germline V gives CDR1 SQVTM, CDR2 ANQGSEA. This CDR3 reads CSTDRRGYTF. Here the CDR3 DNA reads TGCAGCACGGACAGACGCGGCTACACCTTC.

This clonotype appeared a few times. The junction does not match germline at one end; this may be a read error. The CDR3 DNA sequence: TGTGTCAGCAGTTACGACCGCGCTTATAGCACAGATACGCAGTATTTT. Translation gives CVSSYDRAYSTDTQYF. This chain connects TRBV6-5 to TRBJ2-3; D is unresolved. The CDR3 contains 16 residues. Germline V gene lookup returns CDR1 MNHEY and CDR2 SVGAGI.

This clonotype was picked up many times. The chain joins TRBV5-6 to TRBJ2-1; the match to TRBD2 covers 7 bases. The V and J ends lost 7 bases and 7 bases, in that order; junction bases with no gene match: 14. The germline V gene has CDR1 SGHDT and CDR2 YYEEEE. This CDR3 contains 15 residues. This chain's CDR3 is CASFGGGLERNEQFF. CDR3 sequence (DNA): TGTGCCAGCTTTGGAGGAGGACTAGAGAGGAATGAGCAGTTCTTC.

This clonotype was detected many times. The rearrangement joins TRBV2 to TRBJ2-2; the D is unclear. Trimming pared 7 bases from V and 3 bases from J, leaving 18 bases between. Germline lookup yields CDR1 SNHLY and CDR2 FYNNEI. The CDR3 covers 16 residues. The CDR3 region has the DNA TGTGCCAGCAAGAGCAGTGTAATTGCAGACACCGGGGAGCTGTTTTTT. Residues: CASKSSVIADTGELFF. The full variable domain, in which reference TRBV2 and TRBJ2-2 provide the parts outside the CDR3, is EPEVTQTPSHQVTQMGQEVILRCVPISNHLYFYWYRQILGQKVEFLVSFYNNEISEKSEIFDDQFSVERPDGSNFTLKIRSTKLEDSAMYFCASKSSVIADTGELFFGEGSRLTVL.

This chain uses TRBV7-8 with TRBJ1-5; 7 nucleotides agree with TRBD1. The V and J ends lost 5 bases and 3 bases, in that order; junction bases with no gene match: 10. This CDR3 is 16 amino acids long. Germline values: CDR1 SGHVS, CDR2 FQNEAQ. CDR3 DNA sequence: TGTGCCAGCAGCGAGGGGGACAGCTTACTCAATCAGCCCCAGCATTTT. It codes for CASSEGDSLLNQPQHF.

This clonotype was counted between two and nine times. This chain links TRBV24-1 with TRBJ2-3, with 14 bases that match TRBD2. The CDR3 length is 19 residues. With V trimmed by 4 bases and J by 6 bases, 14 bases remained unmatched. CDR1 is KGHDR, CDR2 SFDVKD, per germline. This CDR3 is CATSDPGTSGRVEGDTQYF. DNA for the CDR3: TGTGCCACCAGTGACCCGGGGACTAGCGGGAGAGTGGAGGGGGATACGCAGTATTTT.